Listed here are 18 T cell receptor beta chains from one sample, sequenced in a study of T cells after yellow fever vaccination (dated by TCRdb to between 2019 and 2020). Library construction relied on 5' RACE. This sample was sequenced with an Illumina HiSeq 2500. TCRdb handled the public reads itself, with Q25 trimming in fastp and clone calling in MiXCR, and kept productive beta chains. CDR3 protein duplicates are merged, each entry listing the most common genes and DNA. This sample is represented by under 150,000 distinct CDR3 sequences; less than 9.5% of them were singletons. The leading ten clones occupy about 0.73% of the sample. This sample's treatment or condition label indicates: live attenuated yellow fever vaccine strain. Material: CD4+ T cells sorted from PBMCs, obtained 5 days after the yellow fever booster vaccination. Receptors were obtained from a man aged 25-40 years who received the YFV17D yellow fever vaccine.

This clonotype was seen many times. The V and J genes are TRBV29-1 and TRBJ2-1, with D uncertain. From germline, CDR1 is SQVTM and CDR2 ANQGSEA. This CDR3 contains 11 residues. V was pared by 8 bases and J by 5 bases, with 10 bases between. The CDR3 reads CSPRNHNEQFF. Here the CDR3 DNA reads TGCAGCCCCCGGAACCACAATGAGCAGTTCTTC.

Many counts were recorded for this clonotype. V and J are TRBV28 and TRBJ2-7; D gene uncertain. CDR3 size: 13 residues. The germline V and J ends were trimmed by 6 bases and 0 bases, with 9 bases remaining between them. Per the germline V gene, CDR1 is MDHEN and CDR2 is SYDVKM. The CDR3 region has the DNA TGTGCCAGCAGCGGACCAACCTCCTACGAGCAGTACTTC. The encoded protein is CASSGPTSYEQYF.

This clonotype has ten or more counts. V usage is TRBV20-1 and J usage is TRBJ1-2; D is possibly TRBD1 (6 bases). The CDR3 loop spans 14 amino acids. Germline lookup yields CDR1 DFQATT and CDR2 SNEGSKA (reference sequence). V lost 0 bases, J lost 3 bases, and 11 bases lay in between. CDR3 residues: CSAREQGRHYGYTF. CDR3 coding DNA: TGCAGTGCTAGAGAACAGGGACGTCACTATGGCTACACCTTC.

The chain carries TRBV18 and TRBJ2-5; 11 positions agree with TRBD2. CDR3 length: 18 residues. Germline CDR1 KGHSH, CDR2 LQKENI. J gave up 5 bases and V 1 base, and 12 bases lay outside the gene matches. In DNA, the CDR3 is TGTGCCAGCTCACCACTTATAGCGGGAGGGCCAAAGGTGGAGACCCAGTACTTC. This gives the protein CASSPLIAGGPKVETQYF.

This clonotype was seen many times. The rearrangement links TRBV4-3 to TRBJ1-2, with 7 bases aligning to TRBD1. This CDR3 is built from 16 residues. J gave up 5 bases and V 2 bases, and 11 bases lay outside the gene matches. Germline-derived CDR1 and CDR2 are LGHNA and YSLEER. CDR3 bases: TGCGCCAGCAGCCAAATAGGGAGGACAGGTCGATATGGCTACACCTTC. Protein: CASSQIGRTGRYGYTF.

This clonotype appeared a few times. The V and J genes are TRBV21-1 and TRBJ2-7; the tabulated D call, TRBD1, remains unverified against the DNA. TRBV21-1 has pseudogene status. The CDR3 extends over 14 amino acids. The CDR3 nucleotides read TGTGCCAGCAGCAAATCGTTCGGGGGTTACGAGCAGTACTTC. Its translation is CASSKSFGGYEQYF.

Many counts were recorded for this clonotype. J is TRBJ1-3 and V is TRBV12-3 or TRBV12-4; no clear D. V lost 3 bases and J 4 bases, leaving 10 bases between the germline ends. This CDR3 contains 14 residues. CDR3 protein: CASSFGTAGNTIYF. CDR3 sequence (DNA): TGTGCCAGCAGTTTTGGTACCGCAGGAAACACCATATATTTT.

The chain is built from TRBV9 and TRBJ2-7; weak D call: TRBD1 (6 bases). Germline lookup yields CDR1 SGDLS and CDR2 YYNGEE. The CDR3 extends over 14 amino acids. V was clipped by 1 base and J by 2 bases, with 10 bases between them. The CDR3 nucleotides are TGTGCCAGCAGCGTAACAGGACAGACCTACGAGCAGTACTTC. This gives the protein CASSVTGQTYEQYF.

This clonotype was seen ten or more times. This chain connects TRBV7-9 to TRBJ2-1, with 15 bases fitting TRBD2. Germline V gene sequence: CDR1 SEHNR, CDR2 FQNEAQ (reference sequence). The CDR3 extends over 16 amino acids. V trimming: 5 bases; J trimming: 7 bases; junction bases outside the gene matches: 6. The CDR3 DNA follows: TGTGCCAGCAGCGCCCCCGGGACTAGCGGGAGGAATGAGCAGTTCTTC. Its protein is CASSAPGTSGRNEQFF.

This clonotype appeared many times. The J gene is TRBJ2-1, the V gene TRBV7-9; 9 bases align to TRBD1. The germline V gene encodes CDR1 SEHNR and CDR2 FQNEAQ (reference sequence). Unmatched junction bases numbered 5, after V lost 4 bases and J lost 4 bases. The length of the CDR3 is 15 residues. The CDR3 region has the DNA TGTGCCAGCAGCTCCGGGACAGGGCGGTACAATGAGCAGTTCTTC. This encodes CASSSGTGRYNEQFF.

Ten or more counts support this clonotype. V gene TRBV20-1 combines with J gene TRBJ1-2, with unresolved D. The CDR3 sequence is 15 residues long. Trimming cost V 0 bases and J 5 bases, with 16 bases left between them. From germline, CDR1 is DFQATT and CDR2 SNEGSKA (reference sequence). CDR3 in DNA: TGCAGTGCTAGAGATGTGACCCCTCGACGTTATGGCTACACCTTC. Translation: CSARDVTPRRYGYTF.

The chain uses TRBV14 and TRBJ2-1; 12 nucleotides match TRBD2. The CDR3 extends over 18 amino acids. The germline gives CDR1 SGHDN, CDR2 FVKESK. Trimming removed 4 bases from V and 6 bases from J; junction bases left unmatched: 13. CDR3 DNA: TGTGCCAGCAGCCGCACCGCGCTAGCGGGAGGGGTAGGCAATGAGCAGTTCTTC. Its translation: CASSRTALAGGVGNEQFF.

This clonotype was seen a few times. The rearrangement links TRBV20-1 to TRBJ2-3, with D tentatively TRBD2 (6 bases). Per the germline V gene, CDR1 is DFQATT and CDR2 is SNEGSKA (reference sequence). This CDR3 is built from 15 residues. Trimming stripped 5 bases from V and 1 base from J, with 16 bases between. The DNA of the CDR3 is TGCAGTGCTCCAAGACTAGGCGGGGGCACAGATACGCAGTATTTT. Encoded protein: CSAPRLGGGTDTQYF.

This clonotype has a count of ten or more. For the CDR3, the DNA is TGTGCCAGCAGCTTAGTAGGCGCAGGTAACACTGAAGCTTTCTTT. It specifies CASSLVGAGNTEAFF. The gene calls are TRBV7-2 and TRBJ1-1; D call uncertain. V lost 1 base, J lost 2 bases, and 11 bases lay in between. CDR1 and CDR2 (germline): SGHTA, FQGNSA. The CDR3 totals 15 residues.

This clonotype was counted a few times. The DNA for the CDR3 is TGCAGTGCTAGTTCCTCGCACAGCGGGAGAATCAATGAGCAGTTCTTC. It specifies CSASSSHSGRINEQFF. J is TRBJ2-1 and V is TRBV20-1, with 8 bases aligning to TRBD2. V was clipped by 3 bases and J by 6 bases; unmatched bases: 13. The CDR3 has 16 residues. Germline V lookup: CDR1 DFQATT, CDR2 SNEGSKA (reference sequence).

This clonotype was counted a few times. The chain couples TRBV29-1 to TRBJ2-5, with 8 bases that match TRBD1. J was trimmed by 3 bases and V by 5 bases; bases with no gene match: 5. Germline assignment: CDR1 SQVTM and CDR2 ANQGSEA. The CDR3 loop spans 13 amino acids. Here the CDR3 reads CSVRQGKKETQYF. In DNA, the CDR3 is TGCAGCGTTAGACAGGGGAAAAAAGAGACCCAGTACTTC.

This clonotype was detected ten times or more. The V call is TRBV7-2, the J call TRBJ2-1; D is perhaps TRBD2 (5 bases). CDR1 is SGHTA, CDR2 FQGNSA, per germline. The CDR3 consists of 16 residues. Trimming pared 1 base from V and 5 bases from J, leaving 15 bases between. The CDR3 DNA reads TGTGCCAGCAGCTTAGTCGCCGGGGATTTCGACAATGAGCAGTTCTTC. This translates into CASSLVAGDFDNEQFF. The full variable domain, its missing parts supplied by reference TRBV7-2 and TRBJ2-1, is GAGVSQSPSNKVTEKGKDVELRCDPISGHTALYWYRQSLGQGLEFLIYFQGNSAPDKSGLPSDRFSAERTGGSVSTLTIQRTQQEDSAVYLCASSLVAGDFDNEQFFGPGTRLTVL.

Many counts were recorded for this clonotype. The chain recombines TRBV20-1 with TRBJ2-7; D possibly corresponds to TRBD1 (6 bases). The V and J ends lost 4 bases and 6 bases respectively, with 13 bases between them. The CDR3 consists of 12 residues. CDR1 and CDR2 (germline): DFQATT, SNEGSKA (reference sequence). CDR3 residues: CSATRPDSEQYF. The CDR3, as DNA: TGCAGTGCTACCAGGCCGGACAGCGAGCAGTACTTC.